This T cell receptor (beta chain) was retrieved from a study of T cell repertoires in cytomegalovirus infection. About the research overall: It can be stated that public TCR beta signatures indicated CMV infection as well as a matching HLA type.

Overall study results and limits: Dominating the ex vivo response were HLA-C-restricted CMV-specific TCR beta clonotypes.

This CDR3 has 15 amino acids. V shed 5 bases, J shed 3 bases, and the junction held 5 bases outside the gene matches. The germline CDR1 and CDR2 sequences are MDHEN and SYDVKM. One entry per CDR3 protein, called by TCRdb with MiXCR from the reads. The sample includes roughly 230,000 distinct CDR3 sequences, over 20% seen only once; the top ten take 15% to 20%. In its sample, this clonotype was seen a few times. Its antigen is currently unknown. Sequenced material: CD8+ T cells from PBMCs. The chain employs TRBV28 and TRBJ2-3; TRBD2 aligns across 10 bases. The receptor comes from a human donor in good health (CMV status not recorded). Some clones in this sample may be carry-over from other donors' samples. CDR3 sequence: CASSLGTSETDTQYF. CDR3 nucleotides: TGTGCCAGCAGTCTCGGGACTAGCGAGACAGATACGCAGTATTTT.